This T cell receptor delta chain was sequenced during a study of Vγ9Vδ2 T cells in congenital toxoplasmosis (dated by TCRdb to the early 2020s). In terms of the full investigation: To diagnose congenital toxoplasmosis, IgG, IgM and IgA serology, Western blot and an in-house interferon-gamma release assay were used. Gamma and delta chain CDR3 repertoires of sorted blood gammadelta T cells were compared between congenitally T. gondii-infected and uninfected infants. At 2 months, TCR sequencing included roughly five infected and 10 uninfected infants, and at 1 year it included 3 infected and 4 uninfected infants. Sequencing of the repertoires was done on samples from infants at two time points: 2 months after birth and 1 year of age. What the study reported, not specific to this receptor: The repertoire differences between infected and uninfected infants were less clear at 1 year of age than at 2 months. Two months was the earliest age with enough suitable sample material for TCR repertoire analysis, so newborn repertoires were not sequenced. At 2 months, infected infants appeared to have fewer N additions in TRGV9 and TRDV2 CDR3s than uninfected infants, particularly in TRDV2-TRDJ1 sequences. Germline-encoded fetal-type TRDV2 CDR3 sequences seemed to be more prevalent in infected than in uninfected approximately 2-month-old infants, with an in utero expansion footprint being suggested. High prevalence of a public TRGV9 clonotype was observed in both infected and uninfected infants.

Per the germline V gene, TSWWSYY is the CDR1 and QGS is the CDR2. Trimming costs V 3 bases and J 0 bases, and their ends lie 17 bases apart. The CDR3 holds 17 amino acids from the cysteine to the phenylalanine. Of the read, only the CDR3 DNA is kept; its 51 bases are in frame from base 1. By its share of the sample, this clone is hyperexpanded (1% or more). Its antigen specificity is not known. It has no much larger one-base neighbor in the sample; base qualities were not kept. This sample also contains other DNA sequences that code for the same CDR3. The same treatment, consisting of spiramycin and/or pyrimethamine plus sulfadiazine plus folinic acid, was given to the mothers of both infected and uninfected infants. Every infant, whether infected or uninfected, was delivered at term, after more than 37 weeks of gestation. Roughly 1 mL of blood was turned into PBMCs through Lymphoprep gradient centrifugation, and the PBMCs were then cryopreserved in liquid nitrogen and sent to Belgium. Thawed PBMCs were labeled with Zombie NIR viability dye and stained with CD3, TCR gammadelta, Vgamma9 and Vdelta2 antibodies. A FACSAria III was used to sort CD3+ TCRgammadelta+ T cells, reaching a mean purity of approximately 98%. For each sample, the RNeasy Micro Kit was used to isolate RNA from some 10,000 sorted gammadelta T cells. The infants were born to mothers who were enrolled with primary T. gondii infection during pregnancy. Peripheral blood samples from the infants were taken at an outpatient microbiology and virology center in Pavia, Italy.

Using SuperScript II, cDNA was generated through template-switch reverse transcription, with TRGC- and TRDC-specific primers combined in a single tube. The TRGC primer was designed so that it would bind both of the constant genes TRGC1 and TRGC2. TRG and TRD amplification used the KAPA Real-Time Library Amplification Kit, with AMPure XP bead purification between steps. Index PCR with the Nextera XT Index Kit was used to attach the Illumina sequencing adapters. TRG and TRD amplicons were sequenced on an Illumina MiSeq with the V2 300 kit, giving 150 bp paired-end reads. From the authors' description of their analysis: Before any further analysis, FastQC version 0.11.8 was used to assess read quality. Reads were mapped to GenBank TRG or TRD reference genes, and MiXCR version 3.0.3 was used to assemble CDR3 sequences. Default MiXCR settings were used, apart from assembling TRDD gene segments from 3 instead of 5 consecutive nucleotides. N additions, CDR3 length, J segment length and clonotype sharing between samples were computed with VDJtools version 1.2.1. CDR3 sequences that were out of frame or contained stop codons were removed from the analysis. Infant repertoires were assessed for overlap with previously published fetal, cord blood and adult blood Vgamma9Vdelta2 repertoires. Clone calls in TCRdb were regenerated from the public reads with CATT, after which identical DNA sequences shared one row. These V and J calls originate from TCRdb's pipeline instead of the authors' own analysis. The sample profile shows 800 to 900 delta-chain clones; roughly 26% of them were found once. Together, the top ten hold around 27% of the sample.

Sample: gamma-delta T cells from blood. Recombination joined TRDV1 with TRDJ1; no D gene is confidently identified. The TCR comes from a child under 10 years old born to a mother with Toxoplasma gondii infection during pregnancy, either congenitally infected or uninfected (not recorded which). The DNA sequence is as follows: TGTGCTCTTGGGGAGGGCTACTTCGGAACGTACACCGATAAACTCATCTTT. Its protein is CALGEGYFGTYTDKLIF.